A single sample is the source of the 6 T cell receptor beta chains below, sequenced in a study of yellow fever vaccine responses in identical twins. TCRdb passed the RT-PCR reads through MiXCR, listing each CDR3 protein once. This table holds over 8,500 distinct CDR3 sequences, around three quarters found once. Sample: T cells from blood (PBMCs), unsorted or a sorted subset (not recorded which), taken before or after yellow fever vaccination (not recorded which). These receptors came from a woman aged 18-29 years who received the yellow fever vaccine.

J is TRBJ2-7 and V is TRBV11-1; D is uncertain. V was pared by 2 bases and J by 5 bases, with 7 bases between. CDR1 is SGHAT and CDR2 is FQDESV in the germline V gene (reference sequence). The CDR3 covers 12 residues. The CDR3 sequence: CASSLFFNEQYF. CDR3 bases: TGTGCCAGCAGCTTATTCTTCAACGAGCAGTACTTC. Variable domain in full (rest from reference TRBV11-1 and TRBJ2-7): EAEVAQSPRYKITEKSQAVAFWCDPISGHATLYWYRQILGQGPELLVQFQDESVVDDSQLPKDRFSAERLKGVDSTLKIQPAELGDSAMYLCASSLFFNEQYFGPGTRLTVT.

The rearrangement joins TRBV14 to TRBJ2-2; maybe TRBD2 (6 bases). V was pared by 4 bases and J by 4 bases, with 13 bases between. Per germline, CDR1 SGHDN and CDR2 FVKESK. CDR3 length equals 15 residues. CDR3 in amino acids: CASSLLRGSTGELFF. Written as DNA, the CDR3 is TGTGCCAGCAGCCTCCTCCGGGGGAGCACCGGGGAGCTGTTTTTT. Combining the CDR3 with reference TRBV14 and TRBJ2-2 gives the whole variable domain EAGVTQFPSHSVIEKGQTVTLRCDPISGHDNLYWYRRVMGKEIKFLLHFVKESKQDESGMPNNRFLAERTGGTYSTLKVQPAELEDSGVYFCASSLLRGSTGELFFGEGSRLTVL.

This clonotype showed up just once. The CDR3 nucleotides are TGTGCCAGCAGCTTAACTAGCTACTACGAGCAGTACTTC. It translates to CASSLTSYYEQYF. J is TRBJ2-7 and V is TRBV11-2, with D possibly matching TRBD2 (6 bases). Trimming pared 2 bases from V and 3 bases from J, leaving 8 bases between. CDR3 length: 13 amino acids. CDR1 and CDR2 (germline): SGHAT, FQNNGV.

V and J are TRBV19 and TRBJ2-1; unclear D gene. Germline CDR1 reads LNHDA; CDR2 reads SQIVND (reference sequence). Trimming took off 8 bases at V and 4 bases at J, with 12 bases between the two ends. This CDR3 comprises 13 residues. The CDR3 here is CASRSSPYNEQFF. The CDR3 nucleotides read TGTGCCAGTCGGAGTTCCCCATACAATGAGCAGTTCTTC.

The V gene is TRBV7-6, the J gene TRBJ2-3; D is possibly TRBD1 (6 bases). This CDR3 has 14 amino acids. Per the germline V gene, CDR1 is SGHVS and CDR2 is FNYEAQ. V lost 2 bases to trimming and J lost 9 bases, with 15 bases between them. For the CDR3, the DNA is TGTGCCAGCAGCTTAAGACGACAGGTCCAAACGCAGTATTTT. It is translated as CASSLRRQVQTQYF. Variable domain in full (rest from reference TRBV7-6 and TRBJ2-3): GAGVSQSPRYKVTKRGQDVALRCDPISGHVSLYWYRQALGQGPEFLTYFNYEAQQDKSGLPNDRFSAERPEGSISTLTIQRTEQRDSAMYRCASSLRRQVQTQYFGPGTRLTVL.

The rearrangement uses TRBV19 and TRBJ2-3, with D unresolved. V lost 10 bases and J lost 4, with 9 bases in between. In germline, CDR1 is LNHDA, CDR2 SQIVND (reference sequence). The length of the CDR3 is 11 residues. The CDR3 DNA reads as TGTGCCACCGGTCCCCCAGATACGCAGTATTTT. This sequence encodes CATGPPDTQYF.